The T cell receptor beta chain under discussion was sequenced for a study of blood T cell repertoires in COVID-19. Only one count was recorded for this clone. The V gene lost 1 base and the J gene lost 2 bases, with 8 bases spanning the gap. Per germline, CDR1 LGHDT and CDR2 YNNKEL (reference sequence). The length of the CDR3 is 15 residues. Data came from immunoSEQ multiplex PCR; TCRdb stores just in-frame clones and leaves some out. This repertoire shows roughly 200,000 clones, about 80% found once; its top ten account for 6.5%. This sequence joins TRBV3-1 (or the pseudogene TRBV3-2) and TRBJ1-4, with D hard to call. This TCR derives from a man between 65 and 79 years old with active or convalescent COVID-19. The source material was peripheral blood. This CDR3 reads CASSQAGGTNEKLFF. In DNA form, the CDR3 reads TGTGCCAGCAGCCAAGCCGGCGGGACTAATGAAAAACTGTTTTTT.